Listed below are T cell receptor beta chains from one sample, sequenced in a study of cytomegalovirus exposure and HLA in healthy donors. Here immunoSEQ multiplex PCR was the method, and the copy in TCRdb shows in-frame clones only, minus some. In the table there are some 290,000 clones, roughly 88% of which are singletons. Sequenced input: PBMCs. The receptors originated from a man aged 25 to 40 in good health and CMV-seronegative. Each CDR3 is given with its conserved first and last residue. D genes are given only for firm matches. Part of the rows lack a size; the others show once, few, many or a class for expanded clones.

cdr3_nt: TGCGCCAGCAGCCAAGACCGTCGGCAGGGGGCCGCTGAAGCTTTCTTT
cdr3_aa: CASSQDRRQGAAEAFF
cdr3_length: 16
j_call: TRBJ1-1
clone_size: -
v_call: TRBV4-1
d_call: TRBD1

cdr3_nt: TGTGCCAGCAGCACCCGGCAGGGATCCTACAATGAGCAGTTCTTC
cdr3_aa: CASSTRQGSYNEQFF
cdr3_length: 15
j_call: TRBJ2-1
clone_size: few
v_call: TRBV7-6
d_call: -

cdr3_nt: TGCAGCGTTCCAGGGGGCGCTTACAATGAGCAGTTCTTC
cdr3_aa: CSVPGGAYNEQFF
cdr3_length: 13
j_call: TRBJ2-1
clone_size: -
v_call: TRBV29-1
d_call: TRBD1

cdr3_nt: TGCGCCAGCAGCCAAGCCCGAGTAGAGACCCAGTACTTC
cdr3_aa: CASSQARVETQYF
cdr3_length: 13
j_call: TRBJ2-5
clone_size: -
v_call: TRBV4-1
d_call: -

cdr3_nt: TGTGCCAGCAGTTACGCCTCAGGGTTGCCCCTCCACTTT
cdr3_aa: CASSYASGLPLHF
cdr3_length: 13
j_call: TRBJ1-6
clone_size: -
v_call: TRBV6-5
d_call: -

cdr3_nt: TGCGCCAGCAGCCAGGGATCGACACGCCCTAATGAAAAACTGTTTTTT
cdr3_aa: CASSQGSTRPNEKLFF
cdr3_length: 16
j_call: TRBJ1-4
clone_size: -
v_call: TRBV5-1
d_call: -

cdr3_nt: TGTGCCAGCTCACAGGGACAGGGGAATGAAAAACTGTTTTTT
cdr3_aa: CASSQGQGNEKLFF
cdr3_length: 14
j_call: TRBJ1-4
clone_size: few
v_call: TRBV18
d_call: TRBD1

cdr3_nt: TGTGCCAGCAGCGACAGGGTAAATGGCTACACCTTC
cdr3_aa: CASSDRVNGYTF
cdr3_length: 12
j_call: TRBJ1-2
clone_size: -
v_call: TRBV9
d_call: -

cdr3_nt: TGTGCCAGCAGCGGGGGACAGGGAATAGCTAACTATGGCTACACCTTC
cdr3_aa: CASSGGQGIANYGYTF
cdr3_length: 16
j_call: TRBJ1-2
clone_size: -
v_call: TRBV5-4
d_call: TRBD1

cdr3_nt: TGTGCCAGCAGTGAATGGGCAGGGGACTACGAGCAGTACTTC
cdr3_aa: CASSEWAGDYEQYF
cdr3_length: 14
j_call: TRBJ2-7
clone_size: -
v_call: TRBV6-1
d_call: -

cdr3_nt: TGTGCCAGCTCACCACCGGCAGGGGCGAGCTATGGCTACACCTTC
cdr3_aa: CASSPPAGASYGYTF
cdr3_length: 15
j_call: TRBJ1-2
clone_size: -
v_call: TRBV18
d_call: -

cdr3_nt: TGCGCCAGCAGTCAAAGGGGACACATGAACACTGAAGCTTTCTTT
cdr3_aa: CASSQRGHMNTEAFF
cdr3_length: 15
j_call: TRBJ1-1
clone_size: -
v_call: TRBV23-1
d_call: -

cdr3_nt: TGCGCCAGCAGCCCACAGGGGCTTTCAAATGAAAAACTGTTTTTT
cdr3_aa: CASSPQGLSNEKLFF
cdr3_length: 15
j_call: TRBJ1-4
clone_size: few
v_call: TRBV5-1
d_call: TRBD1

cdr3_nt: TGTGCCAGCAGCTCGGACAGGTCCTACGAGCAGTACTTC
cdr3_aa: CASSSDRSYEQYF
cdr3_length: 13
j_call: TRBJ2-7
clone_size: once
v_call: TRBV7-2
d_call: TRBD1

cdr3_nt: TGTGCCAGCAGCCCCGGTGGGACATCTAACTATGGCTACACCTTC
cdr3_aa: CASSPGGTSNYGYTF
cdr3_length: 15
j_call: TRBJ1-2
clone_size: -
v_call: TRBV5-6
d_call: -

cdr3_nt: TGTGCCAGCAGCCCCCCCGGTCAGGGTTATAATTCACCCCTCCACTTT
cdr3_aa: CASSPPGQGYNSPLHF
cdr3_length: 16
j_call: TRBJ1-6
clone_size: -
v_call: TRBV27
d_call: -

cdr3_nt: TGTGCCAGCAGCAAAGAGTCTGGGGGGACTCAGCCCCAGCATTTT
cdr3_aa: CASSKESGGTQPQHF
cdr3_length: 15
j_call: TRBJ1-5
clone_size: -
v_call: TRBV21-1
d_call: -

cdr3_nt: TGTGCCAGCAGCCCAAGGGTGAGCGGGGCCTACGAGCAGTACTTC
cdr3_aa: CASSPRVSGAYEQYF
cdr3_length: 15
j_call: TRBJ2-7
clone_size: -
v_call: TRBV6-1
d_call: TRBD2

cdr3_nt: TGTGCCAGCAGTTACCCGAGAACTGAAGCTTTCTTT
cdr3_aa: CASSYPRTEAFF
cdr3_length: 12
j_call: TRBJ1-1
clone_size: -
v_call: TRBV6-6
d_call: -

cdr3_nt: TGCAGCGTTGATGGACGGGACAGGGGTGACTATGGCTACACCTTC
cdr3_aa: CSVDGRDRGDYGYTF
cdr3_length: 15
j_call: TRBJ1-2
clone_size: once
v_call: TRBV29-1
d_call: TRBD1

cdr3_nt: TGTGCCAGCAGTGAATGGACAGGGGGAGCCTACGAGCAGTACTTC
cdr3_aa: CASSEWTGGAYEQYF
cdr3_length: 15
j_call: TRBJ2-7
clone_size: -
v_call: TRBV6-1
d_call: TRBD1

cdr3_nt: TGTGCCAGCAGTTATTCAGGGGGTTCATGGGCTTTCTTT
cdr3_aa: CASSYSGGSWAFF
cdr3_length: 13
j_call: TRBJ1-1
clone_size: -
v_call: TRBV6-5
d_call: TRBD1

cdr3_nt: TGTGCCAGTAGTCCCTGGGACAGGGACGGCTACACCTTC
cdr3_aa: CASSPWDRDGYTF
cdr3_length: 13
j_call: TRBJ1-2
clone_size: -
v_call: TRBV19
d_call: TRBD1

cdr3_nt: TGTGCCAGCAGCCTAGATCACGGGAACAATCAGCCCCAGCATTTT
cdr3_aa: CASSLDHGNNQPQHF
cdr3_length: 15
j_call: TRBJ1-5
clone_size: once
v_call: TRBV7-8
d_call: -

cdr3_nt: TGCGCCAGCGCGACAGGGGGTTGGACCGGGGAGCTGTTTTTT
cdr3_aa: CASATGGWTGELFF
cdr3_length: 14
j_call: TRBJ2-2
clone_size: -
v_call: TRBV23-1
d_call: TRBD1

cdr3_nt: TGCGCCAGCAGCCAGGGGCTAGCGGTCAACGCCCATGAGCAGTTCTTC
cdr3_aa: CASSQGLAVNAHEQFF
cdr3_length: 16
j_call: TRBJ2-1
clone_size: -
v_call: TRBV4-1
d_call: TRBD2

cdr3_nt: TGTGCCAGCCGCGAAAAGGCGACAGGGGACACCTACGAGCAGTACTTC
cdr3_aa: CASREKATGDTYEQYF
cdr3_length: 16
j_call: TRBJ2-7
clone_size: -
v_call: TRBV7-8
d_call: TRBD1

cdr3_nt: TGCGCCAGCAGCCAAGATTCGGCCGGGGAGCTGTTTTTT
cdr3_aa: CASSQDSAGELFF
cdr3_length: 13
j_call: TRBJ2-2
clone_size: -
v_call: TRBV4-3
d_call: -

cdr3_nt: TGTGCCAGCAGCTATGCTCCCTCTGGAAACACCATATATTTT
cdr3_aa: CASSYAPSGNTIYF
cdr3_length: 14
j_call: TRBJ1-3
clone_size: -
v_call: TRBV27
d_call: -

cdr3_nt: TGTGCCAGCAGCTTGGAGCGTAGGATCTACACTGAAGCTTTCTTT
cdr3_aa: CASSLERRIYTEAFF
cdr3_length: 15
j_call: TRBJ1-1
clone_size: -
v_call: TRBV5-6
d_call: -

cdr3_nt: TGTGCCAGCAGCTTGGGGTGGAGGGCCTCCTACGAGCAGTACTTC
cdr3_aa: CASSLGWRASYEQYF
cdr3_length: 15
j_call: TRBJ2-7
clone_size: -
v_call: TRBV5-4
d_call: -

cdr3_nt: TGTGCCACTCGGGAACAGGGGGAAAGAGGTTTCGCTTCACCCCTCCACTTT
cdr3_aa: CATREQGERGFASPLHF
cdr3_length: 17
j_call: TRBJ1-6
clone_size: -
v_call: TRBV19
d_call: TRBD1

cdr3_nt: TGCGCCAGCAGCCCCTCCCGGACAGGGGGCCCCACAGATACGCAGTATTTT
cdr3_aa: CASSPSRTGGPTDTQYF
cdr3_length: 17
j_call: TRBJ2-3
clone_size: -
v_call: TRBV5-1
d_call: TRBD1

cdr3_nt: TGTGCCAGTAGATTACAGGGGTATAATTCACCCCTCCACTTT
cdr3_aa: CASRLQGYNSPLHF
cdr3_length: 14
j_call: TRBJ1-6
clone_size: -
v_call: TRBV19
d_call: TRBD1

cdr3_nt: TGTGCCAGCAGCCAGGACAGGGCTAGGGGAAACACCATATATTTT
cdr3_aa: CASSQDRARGNTIYF
cdr3_length: 15
j_call: TRBJ1-3
clone_size: -
v_call: TRBV6-5
d_call: TRBD1

cdr3_nt: TGTGCCTGGAGTGTACGCGAGGGACAGCGAACATATGGCTACACCTTC
cdr3_aa: CAWSVREGQRTYGYTF
cdr3_length: 16
j_call: TRBJ1-2
clone_size: -
v_call: TRBV30
d_call: TRBD1

cdr3_nt: TGTGCCAGCAGCTTAGGGGCAGGGGGCGTCTATGGCTACACCTTC
cdr3_aa: CASSLGAGGVYGYTF
cdr3_length: 15
j_call: TRBJ1-2
clone_size: -
v_call: TRBV7-9
d_call: TRBD1

cdr3_nt: TGTGCCAGCAGCTTACCAGGGGGTAACTCCTACGAGCAGTACTTC
cdr3_aa: CASSLPGGNSYEQYF
cdr3_length: 15
j_call: TRBJ2-7
clone_size: -
v_call: TRBV7-2
d_call: TRBD1

cdr3_nt: TGCGCCAGCAGCCAAGGCCGGCAGGGCCACACTGAAGCTTTCTTT
cdr3_aa: CASSQGRQGHTEAFF
cdr3_length: 15
j_call: TRBJ1-1
clone_size: -
v_call: TRBV4-1
d_call: -

cdr3_nt: TGCGCCAGCAGCTTGGGGACAGGGGGAGGTGGCACTGAAGCTTTCTTT
cdr3_aa: CASSLGTGGGGTEAFF
cdr3_length: 16
j_call: TRBJ1-1
clone_size: -
v_call: TRBV5-1
d_call: TRBD1

cdr3_nt: TGTGCCAGCAGTAGGGAGTGGGGTGGCAATCAGCCCCAGCATTTT
cdr3_aa: CASSREWGGNQPQHF
cdr3_length: 15
j_call: TRBJ1-5
clone_size: -
v_call: TRBV2
d_call: -

cdr3_nt: TGTGCCAGCACCCTAACTACCATGAACACTGAAGCTTTCTTT
cdr3_aa: CASTLTTMNTEAFF
cdr3_length: 14
j_call: TRBJ1-1
clone_size: -
v_call: TRBV5-5
d_call: -

cdr3_nt: TGTGCCAGCAGGCTAGCGGGGGGGACGGGAACAGATACGCAGTATTTT
cdr3_aa: CASRLAGGTGTDTQYF
cdr3_length: 16
j_call: TRBJ2-3
clone_size: -
v_call: TRBV11-2
d_call: TRBD2

cdr3_nt: TGCGCCAGCAGTGTGGGGGGGGTTAGGGACACTGAAGCTTTCTTT
cdr3_aa: CASSVGGVRDTEAFF
cdr3_length: 15
j_call: TRBJ1-1
clone_size: -
v_call: TRBV10-1
d_call: -

cdr3_nt: TGTGCCAGCAGATCACCTGGGAGGGGAGGACCCTACGAGCAGTACTTC
cdr3_aa: CASRSPGRGGPYEQYF
cdr3_length: 16
j_call: TRBJ2-7
clone_size: few
v_call: TRBV11-2
d_call: TRBD2

cdr3_nt: TGTGCCAGCGGTTGGGCTTTGGAGTTCTTC
cdr3_aa: CASGWALEFF
cdr3_length: 10
j_call: TRBJ2-1
clone_size: -
v_call: TRBV6-5
d_call: -

cdr3_nt: TGTGCCAGCAGCTTACGGGGTCGGAATAATTCACCCCTCCACTTT
cdr3_aa: CASSLRGRNNSPLHF
cdr3_length: 15
j_call: TRBJ1-6
clone_size: -
v_call: TRBV7-9
d_call: -

cdr3_nt: TGTGCCAGCAGCCCCTCGGGGTGGGGTGAAAAACTGTTTTTT
cdr3_aa: CASSPSGWGEKLFF
cdr3_length: 14
j_call: TRBJ1-4
clone_size: -
v_call: TRBV11-2
d_call: -

cdr3_nt: TGTGCCTGGAGTGGGGGAGGTGGGGCCAACGTCCTGACTTTC
cdr3_aa: CAWSGGGGANVLTF
cdr3_length: 14
j_call: TRBJ2-6
clone_size: -
v_call: TRBV30
d_call: -

cdr3_nt: TGTGCCAGCAGCCCCCAACAGATCCTCAGCTCCTACGAGCAGTACTTC
cdr3_aa: CASSPQQILSSYEQYF
cdr3_length: 16
j_call: TRBJ2-7
clone_size: -
v_call: TRBV7-2
d_call: -

cdr3_nt: TGTGCCAGCAGCTTTAAGTTGCGGGGGGACCCCTACGAGCAGTACTTC
cdr3_aa: CASSFKLRGDPYEQYF
cdr3_length: 16
j_call: TRBJ2-7
clone_size: -
v_call: TRBV7-2
d_call: TRBD2

cdr3_nt: TGTGCCAGCAGCCTAGACACAGGGGTGGCCACTGAAGCTTTCTTT
cdr3_aa: CASSLDTGVATEAFF
cdr3_length: 15
j_call: TRBJ1-1
clone_size: -
v_call: TRBV13
d_call: TRBD1

cdr3_nt: TGTGCCAGCAGCTTAGCTACCAACAGGCCCCAGCATTTT
cdr3_aa: CASSLATNRPQHF
cdr3_length: 13
j_call: TRBJ1-5
clone_size: -
v_call: TRBV7-2
d_call: -

cdr3_nt: TGTGCCAGCAGACCCCCCCCGGGGGAAGGGATAGTCGGCTTCTACGAGCAGTACTTC
cdr3_aa: CASRPPPGEGIVGFYEQYF
cdr3_length: 19
j_call: TRBJ2-7
clone_size: -
v_call: TRBV27
d_call: -

cdr3_nt: TGTGCCAGCAGCGCCCGGGACTACCTCACAACCCAGTACTTC
cdr3_aa: CASSARDYLTTQYF
cdr3_length: 14
j_call: TRBJ2-5
clone_size: -
v_call: TRBV5-5
d_call: TRBD2

cdr3_nt: TGTGCCAGCAGCCGAGCGGGGGGTTTCTACGAGCAGTACTTC
cdr3_aa: CASSRAGGFYEQYF
cdr3_length: 14
j_call: TRBJ2-7
clone_size: -
v_call: TRBV27
d_call: TRBD2

cdr3_nt: TGTGCCAGCAGTTACTCCATGAGCTCCTACGAGCAGTACTTC
cdr3_aa: CASSYSMSSYEQYF
cdr3_length: 14
j_call: TRBJ2-7
clone_size: -
v_call: TRBV6-5
d_call: -

cdr3_nt: TGTGCCAGCAGTTTACAGGGCCCCGGGGGGTCTGAAGCTTTCTTT
cdr3_aa: CASSLQGPGGSEAFF
cdr3_length: 15
j_call: TRBJ1-1
clone_size: -
v_call: TRBV28
d_call: -

cdr3_nt: TGCGCCAGCAGCTCGGGACTAGCGGGGGAGGTAGATACGCAGTATTTT
cdr3_aa: CASSSGLAGEVDTQYF
cdr3_length: 16
j_call: TRBJ2-3
clone_size: -
v_call: TRBV5-1
d_call: TRBD2